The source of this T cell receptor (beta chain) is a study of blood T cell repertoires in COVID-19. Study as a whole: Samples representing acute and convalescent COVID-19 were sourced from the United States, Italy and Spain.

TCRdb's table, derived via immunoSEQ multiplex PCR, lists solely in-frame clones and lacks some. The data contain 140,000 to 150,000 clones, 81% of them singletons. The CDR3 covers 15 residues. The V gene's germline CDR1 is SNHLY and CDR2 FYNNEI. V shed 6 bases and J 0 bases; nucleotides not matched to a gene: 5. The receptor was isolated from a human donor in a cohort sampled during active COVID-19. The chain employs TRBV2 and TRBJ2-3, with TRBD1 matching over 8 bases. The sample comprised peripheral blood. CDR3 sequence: CASSSDRVSTDTQYF. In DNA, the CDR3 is TGTGCCAGCAGCTCGGACAGGGTTAGCACAGATACGCAGTATTTT.